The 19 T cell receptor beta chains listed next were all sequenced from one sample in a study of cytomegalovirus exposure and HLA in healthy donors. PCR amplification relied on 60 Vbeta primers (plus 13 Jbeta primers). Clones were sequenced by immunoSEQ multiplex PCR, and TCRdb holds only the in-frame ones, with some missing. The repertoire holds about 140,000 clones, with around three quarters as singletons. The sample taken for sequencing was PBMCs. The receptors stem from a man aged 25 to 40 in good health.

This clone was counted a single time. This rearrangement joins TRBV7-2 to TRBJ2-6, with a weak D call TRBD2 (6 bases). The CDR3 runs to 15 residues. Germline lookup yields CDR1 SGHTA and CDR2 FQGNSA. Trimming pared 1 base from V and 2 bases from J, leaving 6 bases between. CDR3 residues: CASSLGGAGANVLTF. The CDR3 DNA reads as TGTGCCAGCAGCTTAGGCGGGGCTGGGGCCAACGTCCTGACTTTC.

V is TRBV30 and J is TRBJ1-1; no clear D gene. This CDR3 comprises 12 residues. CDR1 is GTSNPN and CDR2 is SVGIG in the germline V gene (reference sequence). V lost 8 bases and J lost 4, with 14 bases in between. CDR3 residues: CAGGRKSTEAFF. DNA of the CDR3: TGTGCCGGAGGGAGGAAGAGCACTGAAGCTTTCTTT.

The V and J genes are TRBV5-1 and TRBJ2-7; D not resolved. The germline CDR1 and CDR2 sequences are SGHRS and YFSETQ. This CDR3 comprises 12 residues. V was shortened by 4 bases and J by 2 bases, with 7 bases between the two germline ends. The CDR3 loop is CASSANPYEQYF. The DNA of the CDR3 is TGCGCCAGCAGCGCGAATCCCTACGAGCAGTACTTC.

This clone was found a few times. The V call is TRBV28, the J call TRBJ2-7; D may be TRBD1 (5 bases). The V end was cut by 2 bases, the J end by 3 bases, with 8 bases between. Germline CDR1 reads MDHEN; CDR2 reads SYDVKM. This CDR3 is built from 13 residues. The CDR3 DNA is TGTGCCAGCAGTTTACCAGGGAACTACGAGCAGTACTTC. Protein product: CASSLPGNYEQYF.

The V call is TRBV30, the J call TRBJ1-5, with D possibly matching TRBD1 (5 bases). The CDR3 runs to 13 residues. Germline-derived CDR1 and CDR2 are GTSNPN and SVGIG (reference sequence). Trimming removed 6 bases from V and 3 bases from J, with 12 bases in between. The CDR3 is CACGRQSNQPQHF. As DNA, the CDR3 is TGTGCCTGCGGTAGACAGTCCAATCAGCCCCAGCATTTT. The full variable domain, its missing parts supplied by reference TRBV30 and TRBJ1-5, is SQTIHQWPATLVQPVGSPLSLECTVEGTSNPNLYWYRQAAGRGLQLLFYSVGIGQISSEVPQNLSASRPQDRQFILSSKKLLLSDSGFYLCACGRQSNQPQHFGDGTRLSIL.

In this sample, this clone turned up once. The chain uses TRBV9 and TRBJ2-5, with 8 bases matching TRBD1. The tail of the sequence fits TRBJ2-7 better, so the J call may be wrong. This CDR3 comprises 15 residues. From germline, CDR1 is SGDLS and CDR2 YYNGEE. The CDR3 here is CASSETGVSSYEQYF. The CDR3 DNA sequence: TGTGCCAGCAGCGAGACAGGGGTTAGCTCCTACGAGCAGTACTTC.

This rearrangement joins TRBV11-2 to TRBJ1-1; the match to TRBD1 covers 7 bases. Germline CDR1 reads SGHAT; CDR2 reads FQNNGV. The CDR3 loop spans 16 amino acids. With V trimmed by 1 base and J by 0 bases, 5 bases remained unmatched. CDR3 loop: CASSLGGTEMNTEAFF. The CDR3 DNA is TGTGCCAGCAGCTTAGGAGGGACAGAAATGAACACTGAAGCTTTCTTT.

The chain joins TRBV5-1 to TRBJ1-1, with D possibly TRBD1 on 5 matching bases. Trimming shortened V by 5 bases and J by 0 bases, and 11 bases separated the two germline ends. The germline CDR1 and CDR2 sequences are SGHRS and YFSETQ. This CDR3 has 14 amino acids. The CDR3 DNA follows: TGCGCCAGCAGTTACACAGGCCTGAACACTGAAGCTTTCTTT. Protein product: CASSYTGLNTEAFF.

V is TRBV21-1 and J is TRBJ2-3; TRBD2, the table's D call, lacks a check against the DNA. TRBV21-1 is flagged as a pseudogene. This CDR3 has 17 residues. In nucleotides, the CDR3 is TGTGCCAGCAGCAAAGTATCAGCGGCGTATAGCACAGATACGCAGTATTTT. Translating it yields CASSKVSAAYSTDTQYF.

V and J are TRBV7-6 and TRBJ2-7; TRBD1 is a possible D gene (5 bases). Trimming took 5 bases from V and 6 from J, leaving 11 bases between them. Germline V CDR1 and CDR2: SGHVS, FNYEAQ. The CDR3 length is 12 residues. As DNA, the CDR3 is TGTGCCAGCAGCCCCCCAGGGCGCGAGCAGTACTTC. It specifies CASSPPGREQYF.

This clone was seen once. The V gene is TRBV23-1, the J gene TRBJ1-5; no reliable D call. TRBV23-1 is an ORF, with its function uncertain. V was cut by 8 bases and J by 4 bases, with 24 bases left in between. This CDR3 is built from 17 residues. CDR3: CASRILLNQKRNQPQHF. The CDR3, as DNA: TGCGCCAGCCGAATACTTTTGAACCAAAAGAGGAATCAGCCCCAGCATTTT.

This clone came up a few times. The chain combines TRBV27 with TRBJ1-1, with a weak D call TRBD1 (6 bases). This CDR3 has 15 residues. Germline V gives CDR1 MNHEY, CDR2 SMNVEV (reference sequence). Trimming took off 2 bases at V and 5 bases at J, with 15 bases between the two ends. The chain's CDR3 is CASSLPLRQGTEAFF. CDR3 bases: TGTGCCAGCAGTTTACCCCTGCGGCAGGGGACTGAAGCTTTCTTT.

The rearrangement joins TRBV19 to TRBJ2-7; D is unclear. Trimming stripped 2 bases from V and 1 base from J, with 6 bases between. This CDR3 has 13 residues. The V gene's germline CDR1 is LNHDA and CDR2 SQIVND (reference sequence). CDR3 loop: CASSISVSYEQYF. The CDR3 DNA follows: TGTGCCAGTAGTATATCGGTTTCCTACGAGCAGTACTTC.

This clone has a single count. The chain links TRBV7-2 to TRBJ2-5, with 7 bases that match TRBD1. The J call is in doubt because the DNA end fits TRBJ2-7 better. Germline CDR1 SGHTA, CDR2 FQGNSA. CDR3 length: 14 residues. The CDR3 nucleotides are TGTGCCAGCAACCGGGACAGCAGGACCTACGAGCAGTACTTC. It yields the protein CASNRDSRTYEQYF.

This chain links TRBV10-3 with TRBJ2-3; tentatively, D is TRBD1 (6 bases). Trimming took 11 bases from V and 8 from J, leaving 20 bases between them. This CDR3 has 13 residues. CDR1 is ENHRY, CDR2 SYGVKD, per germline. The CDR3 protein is CASKGTGPGTQYF. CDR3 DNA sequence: TGTGCCTCCAAAGGCACAGGGCCCGGTACGCAGTATTTT.

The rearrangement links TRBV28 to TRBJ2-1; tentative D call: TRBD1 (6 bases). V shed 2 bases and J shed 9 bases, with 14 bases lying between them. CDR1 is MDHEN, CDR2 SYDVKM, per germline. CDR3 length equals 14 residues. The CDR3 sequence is CASSLVQGHSEQFF. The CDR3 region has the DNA TGTGCCAGCAGTTTAGTCCAGGGGCATAGTGAGCAGTTCTTC.

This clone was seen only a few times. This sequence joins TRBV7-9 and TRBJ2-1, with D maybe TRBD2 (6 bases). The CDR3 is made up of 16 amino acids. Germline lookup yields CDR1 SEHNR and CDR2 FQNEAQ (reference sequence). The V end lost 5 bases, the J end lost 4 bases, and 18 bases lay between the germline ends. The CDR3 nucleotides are TGTGCCAGCAGCCCCAGACTAGGGGCCATATACAATGAGCAGTTCTTC. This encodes CASSPRLGAIYNEQFF.

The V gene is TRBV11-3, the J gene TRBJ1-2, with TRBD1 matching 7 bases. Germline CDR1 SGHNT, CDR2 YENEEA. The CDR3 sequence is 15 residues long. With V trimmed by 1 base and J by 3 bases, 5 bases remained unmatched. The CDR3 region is CASSLGDSPHYGYTF. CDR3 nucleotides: TGTGCCAGCAGCTTAGGGGACAGCCCACACTATGGCTACACCTTC.

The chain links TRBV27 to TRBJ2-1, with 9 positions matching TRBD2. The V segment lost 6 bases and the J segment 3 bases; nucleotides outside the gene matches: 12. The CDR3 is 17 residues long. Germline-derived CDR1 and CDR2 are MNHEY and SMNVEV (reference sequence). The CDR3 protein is CASSSMTSGERYNEQFF. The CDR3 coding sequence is TGTGCCAGCAGCTCAATGACTAGCGGAGAACGCTACAATGAGCAGTTCTTC.